The 20 T cell receptor beta chains listed next were all sequenced from one sample in a study of T cells in Graves' hyperthyroidism and ophthalmopathy (dated by TCRdb to about 2019). The receptor library was made with multiplex PCR. Sequenced using an Illumina HiSeq 2000. TCR beta CDR3 regions were amplified from RNA transcripts. The TCR CDR3 was subjected to a first round of RT-PCR using the HTBI primer set and the Qiagen OneStep RT-PCR kit. TCRdb reanalyzed the raw reads on its own, using fastp at Q25 for trimming and MiXCR for clone calling, and kept in-frame beta chains. Rows merge per CDR3 protein into single entries with the most common DNA and genes. The sample has approximately 600,000 distinct CDR3 sequences on record, less than 25% of them singletons. The ten largest clones represent about 35% of the sample. The sample comprised blood. The receptor set was obtained from a man aged 25-45 years with Graves' ophthalmopathy.

The V and J genes are TRBV2 and TRBJ2-7, with 7 nucleotides matching TRBD1. Germline CDR1 SNHLY, CDR2 FYNNEI. Germline trimming cut 8 bases from V and 4 bases from J; bases unmatched to any gene: 11. The CDR3 is 14 amino acids. The CDR3 loop is CASAGRQGLYEQYF. In DNA form, the CDR3 reads TGTGCCAGCGCCGGTCGACAGGGTCTATACGAGCAGTACTTC.

This clonotype was found a few times. The chain joins TRBV30 to TRBJ2-3; the D gene is possibly TRBD2 (5 bases). Germline V gene data show CDR1 as GTSNPN and CDR2 as SVGIG (reference sequence). The V and J ends lost 5 bases and 0 bases respectively, with 15 bases between them. CDR3 length equals 15 residues. The CDR3 DNA follows: TGTGCCTGGGCCGAGTTCGGACTTAGCACAGATACGCAGTATTTT. Its translation is CAWAEFGLSTDTQYF. Together with reference TRBV30 and TRBJ2-3, the CDR3 gives the full variable domain: SQTIHQWPATLVQPVGSPLSLECTVEGTSNPNLYWYRQAAGRGLQLLFYSVGIGQISSEVPQNLSASRPQDRQFILSSKKLLLSDSGFYLCAWAEFGLSTDTQYFGPGTRLTVL.

This clonotype was counted at least ten times. The V and J genes are TRBV5-1 and TRBJ2-2; 7 positions agree with TRBD2. The germline V gene has CDR1 SGHRS and CDR2 YFSETQ. CDR3 size: 16 residues. Losses at the gene ends were 0 bases for V and 1 base for J; bases not matched to a gene: 3. CDR3 in DNA: TGCGCCAGCAGCTTGGCCGCGGGAGTGAACACCGGGGAGCTGTTTTTT. This encodes CASSLAAGVNTGELFF.

This clonotype has ten or more counts. V usage is TRBV9 and J usage is TRBJ1-4; 7 nucleotides align to TRBD1. The CDR3 length is 15 residues. Germline-derived CDR1 and CDR2 are SGDLS and YYNGEE. V lost 5 bases and J lost 0; bases outside the gene matches: 4. CDR3 nucleotides: TGTGCCAGCAGGGCAGGGACAGCAACTAATGAAAAACTGTTTTTT. This gives the protein CASRAGTATNEKLFF.

In its sample, this clonotype was seen many times. The CDR3 DNA sequence: TGTGCCTGGAGTGCATACCGGACTAGTTTAGAGCAGTTCTTC. It specifies CAWSAYRTSLEQFF. This rearrangement joins TRBV30 to TRBJ2-1, with 7 bases matching TRBD2. Germline-derived CDR1 and CDR2 are GTSNPN and SVGIG (reference sequence). V shed 1 base, J shed 10 bases, and the junction held 10 bases outside the gene matches. This CDR3 spans 14 amino acids.

The V call is TRBV5-1, the J call TRBJ2-7, with D uncertain. CDR3 size: 14 residues. V gave up 3 bases and J gave up 0 bases, with 10 bases separating them. Germline CDR1 reads SGHRS; CDR2 reads YFSETQ. CDR3 nucleotide sequence: TGCGCCAGCAGCTCCGGTCCCAGCTCCTACGAGCAGTACTTC. Its translation is CASSSGPSSYEQYF.

This clonotype was found a few times. V and J are TRBV11-3 and TRBJ2-1, with TRBD1 identical over 9 bases. The V and J ends lost 1 base and 7 bases, in that order; junction bases with no gene match: 8. The CDR3 spans 16 residues. Per the germline V gene, CDR1 is SGHNT and CDR2 is YENEEA. The CDR3 spells CASSLGPGTGYNEQFF. CDR3 nucleotide sequence: TGTGCCAGCAGCTTAGGCCCTGGGACAGGGTATAATGAGCAGTTCTTC.

This clonotype came up a few times. The CDR3 here is CASSQGTTLTDTQYF. The DNA for the CDR3 is TGCGCCAGCAGCCAAGGGACTACACTCACAGATACGCAGTATTTT. The chain couples TRBV4-3 to TRBJ2-3, with D perhaps TRBD2 (6 bases). This CDR3 spans 15 amino acids. V gave up 1 base and J gave up 2 bases, with 10 bases separating them. Germline-derived CDR1 and CDR2 are LGHNA and YSLEER.

The J gene is TRBJ2-2, the V gene TRBV27, with D unclear. Germline CDR1 MNHEY, CDR2 SMNVEV (reference sequence). The CDR3 contains 13 residues. Trimming took off 5 bases at V and 0 bases at J, with 4 bases between the two ends. This chain's CDR3 is CASSEPNTGELFF. CDR3 nucleotide sequence: TGTGCCAGCAGTGAACCGAACACCGGGGAGCTGTTTTTT.

The chain combines TRBV19 with TRBJ2-1; 9 bases are shared with TRBD2. Looked up from germline, CDR1 is LNHDA and CDR2 is SQIVND (reference sequence). J gave up 4 bases and V 3 bases, and 7 bases lay outside the gene matches. The CDR3 contains 16 residues. CDR3 in amino acids: CASSITGLAGYNEQFF. The DNA of the CDR3 is TGTGCCAGTAGTATTACCGGGCTAGCGGGGTACAATGAGCAGTTCTTC.

The chain recombines TRBV3-1 with TRBJ2-3; 8 bases align to TRBD2. CDR3 length: 18 residues. In germline, CDR1 is LGHDT, CDR2 YNNKEL (reference sequence). V trimming: 0 bases; J trimming: 4 bases; junction bases outside the gene matches: 12. The CDR3 DNA sequence: TGTGCCAGCAGCCAAGACTCTACGGGACTAGGGGCCCCAGATACGCAGTATTTT. It codes for CASSQDSTGLGAPDTQYF.

This clonotype was observed many times. The J gene is TRBJ1-4, the V gene TRBV28; TRBD1 aligns across 7 bases. The V gene end was trimmed by 1 base and the J gene end by 7 bases; junction bases not matched to a gene: 9. Germline CDR1 and CDR2: MDHEN and SYDVKM. The CDR3 length is 16 residues. The chain's CDR3 is CASSLYSTGRAEKLFF. The CDR3 DNA sequence: TGTGCCAGCAGTTTATACTCGACAGGGAGAGCTGAAAAACTGTTTTTT.

There are a few counts of this clonotype. V usage is TRBV5-6 and J usage is TRBJ1-1; maybe TRBD1 (6 bases). The CDR3 has 15 amino acids. Per germline, CDR1 SGHDT and CDR2 YYEEEE. V lost 2 bases and J lost 0, with 11 bases in between. CDR3 coding DNA: TGTGCCAGCAGCTTTACAGGGTTCGTGAACACTGAAGCTTTCTTT. This codes for CASSFTGFVNTEAFF.

A few counts support this clonotype. The chain links TRBV6-2 or TRBV6-3 to TRBJ2-3, with 7 nucleotides matching TRBD2. The CDR3 has 15 residues. With 4 bases clipped from V and 2 bases from J, the junction kept 6 bases outside the gene matches. Germline CDR1 and CDR2: MNHEY and SVGEGT. CDR3 in amino acids: CASSSGTTPTDTQYF. CDR3 bases: TGTGCCAGCAGTTCCGGGACTACCCCCACAGATACGCAGTATTTT.

Concerning this clonotype itself: A much larger clone is a single base away; this may be a read error. V and J are TRBV7-2 and TRBJ2-7; D is uncertain. Judging by the DNA end, TRBJ2-1 fits better; the J call may be wrong. This CDR3 has 15 amino acids. Germline CDR1 is SGHTA and CDR2 is FQGNSA. The CDR3 sequence: CASRKAGSKGYEQFF. The CDR3 nucleotides read TGTGCCAGCAGAAAAGCCGGTTCTAAGGGTTACGAGCAGTTCTTC.

A note on this clonotype: The junction differs from germline at one of its ends, possibly a read error. CDR3 sequence (DNA): TGTGCCAGCAGCTTACCCTTGGGACAGGGTGACAGTGAAAAACTGTTTTTT. Its translation is CASSLPLGQGDSEKLFF. The chain employs TRBV5-1 and TRBJ1-4; 9 bases line up with TRBD1. Germline CDR1 reads SGHRS; CDR2 reads YFSETQ. This CDR3 contains 17 residues.

This clonotype was recorded a few times. V gene TRBV4-1 combines with J gene TRBJ1-1; D gene uncertain. This CDR3 contains 15 residues. The germline V gene has CDR1 MGHRA and CDR2 YSYEKL. Trimming pared 0 bases from V and 5 bases from J, leaving 13 bases between. DNA for the CDR3: TGCGCCAGCAGCCAAGATCAGGTGAGACGGACTGAAGCTTTCTTT. This translates into CASSQDQVRRTEAFF.

This clonotype was counted a few times. CDR3 sequence (DNA): TGCAGTGCTAGTAGCCTAGCGGGAGTATCCTACGAGCAGTACTTC. Its translation: CSASSLAGVSYEQYF. The gene calls are TRBV20-1 and TRBJ2-7; 10 nucleotides line up with TRBD2. Germline CDR1 reads DFQATT; CDR2 reads SNEGSKA (reference sequence). J was trimmed by 1 base and V by 3 bases; bases with no gene match: 6. The CDR3 is 15 residues long.

This clonotype was seen at least ten times. V and J are TRBV11-2 and TRBJ2-3; unclear D gene. CDR3 size: 14 residues. Germline V gene lookup returns CDR1 SGHAT and CDR2 FQNNGV. V lost 1 base to trimming and J lost 1 base, with 6 bases between them. The CDR3 loop is CASSLGLGTDTQYF. In nucleotides, the CDR3 is TGTGCCAGCAGCTTAGGACTGGGCACAGATACGCAGTATTTT.

This clonotype appeared a few times. The CDR3 sequence: CASSPIGGSTDTQYF. The CDR3 coding sequence is TGTGCCAGCAGCCCCATAGGAGGGAGCACAGATACGCAGTATTTT. The V call is TRBV7-3, the J call TRBJ2-3; the D gene is possibly TRBD2 (6 bases). The CDR3 loop spans 15 amino acids. V was cut by 5 bases and J by 0 bases, with 12 bases left in between. Germline values: CDR1 SGHTA, CDR2 FQGTGA.